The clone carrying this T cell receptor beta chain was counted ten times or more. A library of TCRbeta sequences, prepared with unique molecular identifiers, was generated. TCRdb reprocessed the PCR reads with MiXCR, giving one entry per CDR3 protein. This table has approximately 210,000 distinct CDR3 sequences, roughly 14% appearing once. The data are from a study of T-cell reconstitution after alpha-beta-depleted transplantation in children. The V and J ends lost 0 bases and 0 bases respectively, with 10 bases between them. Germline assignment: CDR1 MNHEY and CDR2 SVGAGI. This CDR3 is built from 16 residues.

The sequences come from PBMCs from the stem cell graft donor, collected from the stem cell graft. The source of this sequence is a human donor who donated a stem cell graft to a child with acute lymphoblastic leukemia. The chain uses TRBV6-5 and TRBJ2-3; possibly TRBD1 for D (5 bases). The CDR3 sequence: CASSYSPQDSTDTQYF. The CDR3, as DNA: TGTGCCAGCAGTTACTCACCACAGGACAGCACAGATACGCAGTATTTT.